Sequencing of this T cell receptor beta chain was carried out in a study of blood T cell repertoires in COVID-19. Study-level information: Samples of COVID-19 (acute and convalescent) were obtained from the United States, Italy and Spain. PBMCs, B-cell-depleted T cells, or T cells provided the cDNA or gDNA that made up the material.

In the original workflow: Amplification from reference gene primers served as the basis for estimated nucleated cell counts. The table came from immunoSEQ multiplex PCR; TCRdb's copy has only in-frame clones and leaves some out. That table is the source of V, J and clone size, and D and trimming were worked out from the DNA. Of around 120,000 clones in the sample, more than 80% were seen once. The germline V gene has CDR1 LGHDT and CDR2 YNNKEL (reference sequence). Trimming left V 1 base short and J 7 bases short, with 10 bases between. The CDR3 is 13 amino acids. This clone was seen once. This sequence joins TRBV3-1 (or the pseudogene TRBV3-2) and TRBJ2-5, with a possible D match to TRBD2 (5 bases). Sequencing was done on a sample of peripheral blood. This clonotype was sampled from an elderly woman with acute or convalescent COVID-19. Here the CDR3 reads CASSQGQGGTQYF. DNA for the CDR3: TGTGCCAGCAGCCAAGGACAAGGAGGGACCCAGTACTTC.